This T cell receptor (beta chain) was documented in a study of persistence of HIV-infected CD4 T cells. Study as a whole: Anti-CD3/anti-CD28 stimulation activated a higher proportion of cells than antigen stimulation, with lower memory fraction.

The length of the CDR3 is 15 residues. Trimming took off 1 base at V and 1 base at J, with 7 bases between the two ends. Germline V gene lookup returns CDR1 SNHLY and CDR2 FYNNEI. Sequencing used immunoSEQ version 4 in survey mode. TCRdb's table, derived via immunoSEQ multiplex PCR, lists solely in-frame clones and lacks some. The table records tens of thousands of clones, 88% of them present only once. This clone came up a few times. The antigen is unknown. Anti-CD3/anti-CD28 beads served as a nonspecific positive control stimulus. Sorting selected CD4+ T cells upregulating both CD40 ligand and CD69. Inclusion required CMV-positive serology and CD4+ counts above 400 cells/uL. Stimulated PBMCs had first been depleted of CD8+ T cells.

The genes are TRBV2 and TRBJ2-2; D ambiguous. Sequences were derived from CD4+ T cells sorted from PBMCs after approximately 19-hour stimulation, sampled from a patient who received antiretroviral therapy. The receptor was derived from an adult woman with HIV who was CMV-seropositive. CDR3 sequence: CASSEVRQNTGELFF. The CDR3 DNA follows: TGTGCCAGCAGTGAAGTAAGACAGAACACCGGGGAGCTGTTTTTT.